Listed below are T cell receptor beta chains from one sample, sequenced in a study of blood T cells in healthy people across ages. TCRdb re-analysed the 5' RACE reads in MiXCR, keeping a single row per CDR3 protein. In the table there are 910,000 or so distinct CDR3 sequences, 51% of which are singletons. The sequenced sample was blood. These receptors all come from a woman aged 55 to 70 in good health. The CDR3 runs from the conserved cysteine through the conserved F or W. Fields, in order: clone size, J gene, V gene, D gene, CDR3 protein, CDR3 DNA. A D gene is named only where the DNA matches it firmly. Expanded clones are given a class, and other clones once, few, many or no size at all.

- TRBJ1-4 TRBV5-1 - CASSLRGATNEKLFF TGCGCCAGCAGCTTGAGGGGTGCAACTAATGAAAAACTGTTTTTT
few TRBJ2-1 TRBV7-2 - CASSASLNEQFF TGTGCCAGCAGCGCTAGTCTGAATGAGCAGTTCTTC
- TRBJ2-7 TRBV27 TRBD2 CASSHGTSGKNEQYF TGTGCCAGCAGTCATGGGACTAGCGGGAAGAACGAGCAGTACTTC
- TRBJ2-7 TRBV20-1 - CSAYGPRARTYEQYF TGCAGTGCGTACGGGCCCCGGGCCCGGACATACGAGCAGTACTTC
- TRBJ2-7 TRBV4-2 - CASSQRDGPYEQYF TGTGCCAGCAGCCAGCGGGACGGCCCCTACGAGCAGTACTTC
- TRBJ2-5 TRBV9 - CASSVGSRAGIETQYF TGTGCCAGCAGCGTAGGCTCGCGGGCGGGGATAGAGACCCAGTACTTC
once TRBJ2-3 TRBV7-2 TRBD1 CASSLDPSPGGSTDTQYF TGTGCCAGCAGCTTAGACCCAAGCCCAGGGGGTAGCACAGATACGCAGTATTTT
- TRBJ2-3 TRBV12-3/TRBV12-4 - CASTLLTSTDTQYF TGTGCCAGCACCCTCTTGACAAGCACAGATACGCAGTATTTT
few TRBJ2-3 TRBV7-9 TRBD1 CASSSQGATDTQYF TGTGCCAGCAGCTCACAGGGGGCCACAGATACGCAGTATTTT
- TRBJ2-5 TRBV4-2 TRBD2 CASSQGGTRRLETQYF TGTGCCAGCAGCCAAGGCGGGACTAGACGTTTAGAGACCCAGTACTTC
- TRBJ1-4 TRBV5-1 TRBD1 CASSFGTGRDEKLFF TGCGCCAGCAGCTTCGGGACAGGGAGAGATGAAAAACTGTTTTTT
- TRBJ2-3 TRBV7-9 - CASSQKGAELQYF TGTGCCAGCAGCCAAAAAGGCGCCGAACTGCAGTATTTT
few TRBJ2-5 TRBV28 TRBD2 CASSSQSGSFFRETQYF TGTGCCAGCAGTTCCCAGAGCGGGAGTTTCTTTCGGGAGACCCAGTACTTC
- TRBJ2-1 TRBV5-1 - CASSFTTMGYEQFF TGCGCCAGCAGCTTCACTACCATGGGCTATGAGCAGTTCTTC
- TRBJ2-5 TRBV28 - CASATFATTGEQETQYF TGTGCCAGCGCAACGTTTGCCACTACGGGGGAGCAAGAGACCCAGTACTTC
- TRBJ2-7 TRBV20-1 - CSAGRAYEQYF TGCAGTGCTGGAAGAGCCTACGAGCAGTACTTC
few TRBJ2-1 TRBV12-3/TRBV12-4 TRBD2 CASSSSGRASYNEQFF TGTGCCAGCAGTTCTAGCGGGAGGGCCAGCTACAATGAGCAGTTCTTC
- TRBJ1-5 TRBV28 - CASSATGSRNQPQHF TGTGCCAGCAGCGCCACAGGGAGTAGGAATCAGCCCCAGCATTTT
- TRBJ2-1 TRBV4-1 - CASSQLPEGGYNEQFF TGCGCCAGCAGCCAACTCCCTGAAGGGGGCTACAATGAGCAGTTCTTC
many TRBJ2-7 TRBV29-1 TRBD1 CSVRTGASYEQYF TGCAGCGTTAGGACAGGGGCCTCCTACGAGCAGTACTTC
- TRBJ2-5 TRBV4-3 TRBD2 CASSQGRTSGIETQYF TGCGCCAGCAGCCAGGGCCGGACCAGCGGGATAGAGACCCAGTACTTC
- TRBJ2-7 TRBV9 TRBD2 CASSARTSGYNEQYF TGTGCCAGCAGCGCCCGGACTAGCGGGTACAATGAGCAGTACTTC
- TRBJ1-1 TRBV6-2/TRBV6-3 - CASSYGTANTEAFF TGTGCCAGCAGTTACGGGACGGCGAACACTGAAGCTTTCTTT
- TRBJ2-5 TRBV9 - CASSVALDFQETQYF TGTGCCAGCAGCGTAGCTTTGGACTTCCAAGAGACCCAGTACTTC
- TRBJ2-5 TRBV14 - CATELETGLEGETQYF TGTGCCACCGAATTGGAAACAGGGCTCGAGGGGGAGACCCAGTACTTC
- TRBJ2-3 TRBV10-3 TRBD1 CAISKGQTDTQYF TGTGCCATCAGTAAGGGACAGACAGATACGCAGTATTTT
few TRBJ2-6 TRBV2 - CASSARQSHDNVLTF TGTGCCAGCAGTGCAAGGCAGAGTCATGACAACGTCCTGACTTTC
once TRBJ1-1 TRBV4-2 - CASSQGSRVGGAFF TGTGCCAGCAGCCAAGGCTCGAGGGTGGGGGGAGCTTTCTTT
- TRBJ2-1 TRBV4-3 - CASSQGVGVYNEQFF TGCGCCAGCAGCCAAGGGGTAGGCGTCTACAATGAGCAGTTCTTC
- TRBJ2-5 TRBV7-2 - CASSLFGETQYF TGTGCCAGCAGCTTATTTGGGGAGACCCAGTACTTC
- TRBJ2-1 TRBV6-1 - CASRLQSILYNEQFF TGTGCCAGCAGGTTACAGAGTATCCTTTACAATGAGCAGTTCTTC
- TRBJ2-4 TRBV2 - CASSSDGRLAKNIQYF TGTGCCAGCAGTTCTGACGGTCGCCTAGCCAAAAACATTCAGTACTTC
- TRBJ2-1 TRBV20-1 TRBD2 CSAEPGLAGGSSYNEQFF TGCAGTGCTGAACCGGGACTAGCGGGGGGGAGCTCCTACAATGAGCAGTTCTTC
few TRBJ2-3 TRBV12-3/TRBV12-4 - CASSWETAYTDTQYF TGTGCCAGCAGTTGGGAGACAGCTTACACAGATACGCAGTATTTT